This T cell receptor beta chain derives from a study of tumor and adjacent non-tumor tissue in lung cancer. Notes on this clonotype: A much larger clone lies a single base off, so this may be a read error.

CDR1 SGHRS and CDR2 YFSETQ come from the germline V gene. The CDR3 has 15 amino acids. The V end lost 6 bases, the J end lost 9 bases, and 24 bases lay between the germline ends. A modified ARM-PCR protocol with three rounds of nested PCR amplified TCRbeta. From the multiplex PCR reads, TCRdb called clonotypes with MiXCR, one entry per CDR3 protein. Here the sample spans 90,000 to 100,000 distinct CDR3 sequences, about 80% being singletons. The template was RNA from unsorted bulk tissue. This non-tumor lung sample came from over 3 cm beyond the tumor edge. This TCR came from a man between 60 and 70 years old with small cell lung cancer. Sequenced material: distant non-tumor lung tissue. The rearrangement uses TRBV5-1 and TRBJ1-1, with D possibly TRBD1 on 5 matching bases. The CDR3 is CASTVQTTEGQQAFF. The CDR3 DNA is TGCGCCAGCACCGTCCAGACGACAGAGGGCCAACAAGCTTTCTTT.